Listed below are T cell receptor beta chains from one sample, sequenced in a study of blood T cells in healthy people across ages. TCRdb reprocessed the 5' RACE reads with MiXCR, giving one entry per CDR3 protein. The sample has about 1.8 million distinct CDR3 sequences, roughly 52% seen once. The sequencing sample was made of blood. The receptors shown here come from a woman aged 40 to 49 in good health. Each CDR3 is given with its conserved first and last residue. D genes are given only for firm matches. For some rows the clone size is stated as once, few or many, or as a class when expanded; others skip it.

V gene,clone size,J gene,D gene,CDR3 DNA,CDR3 protein
TRBV20-1,few,TRBJ2-5,.,TGCAGTGCTGACCATGGGACCCAGTACTTC,CSADHGTQYF
TRBV27,.,TRBJ2-5,TRBD1,TGTGCCAGCAGTTTAGGACAGGCTGTAGAGACCCAGTACTTC,CASSLGQAVETQYF
TRBV15,.,TRBJ2-1,.,TGTGCCACCAGCAGAGATGATAGGGACAACAATGAGCAGTTCTTC,CATSRDDRDNNEQFF
TRBV7-9,.,TRBJ2-7,.,TGTGCCAGCTTACGGACCATGGAAGGAGGAATCCCGTACTTC,CASLRTMEGGIPYF
TRBV7-2,.,TRBJ2-7,.,TGTGCCAGCAGCTCTCGTCGGGAAGGCTACTACGAGCAGTACTTC,CASSSRREGYYEQYF
TRBV21-1,.,TRBJ2-7,.,TGTGCCAGCAGCGCCACTTGGGGGGGACTACCTCTCTACGAGCAGTACTTC,CASSATWGGLPLYEQYF
TRBV28,.,TRBJ1-2,.,TGTGCCAGCAGTTTTAATGTCGGAGCGAACACCTTC,CASSFNVGANTF
TRBV12-3/TRBV12-4,.,TRBJ2-7,TRBD2,TGTGCCACCAGCGGGAGGCCCTCCTACGAGCGGTACTTC,CATSGRPSYERYF
TRBV15,.,TRBJ2-3,TRBD1,TGTGCCACCGCCCGGGACAGCCCCACAGATACGCAGTATTTT,CATARDSPTDTQYF
TRBV24-1,few,TRBJ2-1,.,TGTGCCACCAGTGATTCGGGGCATGAGCAGTTCTTC,CATSDSGHEQFF
TRBV7-9,.,TRBJ2-4,.,TGTGCCAGCAGCTTTGGCGGGGTGGACATTCAGTACTTC,CASSFGGVDIQYF
TRBV20-1,few,TRBJ1-2,.,TGCAGTGCTAGGCCCCCCCAGGGCGAGAAGGTTGGCTACACCTTC,CSARPPQGEKVGYTF
TRBV5-5,few,TRBJ2-5,.,TGTGCCAGCAGCTTGGACAGGGTTGGGACCCAGTACTTC,CASSLDRVGTQYF
TRBV7-3,.,TRBJ2-5,.,TGTGCCAGCAGCTTAAACCTGGTAGAGACCCAGTACTTC,CASSLNLVETQYF
TRBV25-1,.,TRBJ2-1,TRBD1,TGTGCCAGCAGTGGAACGGGGACAGTCTCCTACAATGAGCAGTTCTTC,CASSGTGTVSYNEQFF
TRBV6-1,few,TRBJ2-3,.,TGTGCCAGCAGTCCCCTAGGGACCGACAGACCCGGGGGAGATACGCAGTATTTT,CASSPLGTDRPGGDTQYF
TRBV27,.,TRBJ2-7,.,TGTGCCAGCTTTTTGGGGGGCGAGCAGTACTTC,CASFLGGEQYF
TRBV2,few,TRBJ1-2,.,TGTGCCAGCCAAGTTGGCTATGGCTACACCTTC,CASQVGYGYTF
TRBV5-6,.,TRBJ1-6,.,TGTGCCAGCAGCTTGGTGGGGACAAATAATTCACCCCTCCACTTT,CASSLVGTNNSPLHF
TRBV29-1,.,TRBJ1-2,TRBD1,TGCAGCGTTGAGGGGAACCGACAGGGAACCTATGGCTACACCTTC,CSVEGNRQGTYGYTF
TRBV6-5,few,TRBJ2-4,.,TGTGCCAGCGGGACCTCACACAAAAACATTCAGTACTTC,CASGTSHKNIQYF
TRBV9,.,TRBJ2-1,TRBD1,TGTGCCAGCACCCCCGGGACAGGGAACCCCACAGAGCAGTTCTTC,CASTPGTGNPTEQFF
TRBV5-1,.,TRBJ2-7,.,TGCGCCAGCAGCTTGGGTGGGCAAATTAACGAGCAGTACTTC,CASSLGGQINEQYF
TRBV21-1,.,TRBJ2-7,.,TGTGCCAGCATTCAATTTAAGTCGAACTACCCCTCCTACGAGCAGTACTTC,CASIQFKSNYPSYEQYF
TRBV11-2,.,TRBJ2-7,.,TGTGCCAGCAGTCGGACGGCAGATTACTACGAGCAGTACTTC,CASSRTADYYEQYF
TRBV28,.,TRBJ2-7,TRBD1,TGTGCCAGCAGTCAAAGCCGGGACAGATCCTACGAGCAGTACTTC,CASSQSRDRSYEQYF
TRBV4-3,few,TRBJ2-3,.,TGCGCCAGCAGCCCACGGGACAACACAGATACGCAGTATTTT,CASSPRDNTDTQYF
TRBV20-1,few,TRBJ2-5,.,TGCAGTGCTAGTGGCACTACAGAGACCCAGTACTTC,CSASGTTETQYF
TRBV5-1,.,TRBJ2-5,TRBD1,TGCGCCAGCATCGAAGGATCCATCCGGGACAGGGAAGAGACCCAGTACTTC,CASIEGSIRDREETQYF
TRBV29-1,few,TRBJ2-5,.,TGCAGCGTTGACGTGGAAAATCAAGAGACCCAGTACTTC,CSVDVENQETQYF
TRBV18,.,TRBJ2-1,TRBD2,TGTGCCAGCTCATTAATGGGACTAGCGGTTTACAATGAGCAGTTCTTC,CASSLMGLAVYNEQFF
TRBV13,.,TRBJ2-1,.,TGTGCCAGCAGCCTCGGTGATGGGACCAACGTTTACAATGAGCAGTTCTTC,CASSLGDGTNVYNEQFF
TRBV28,.,TRBJ1-5,.,TGCGCCAGCAGTTTATGGCAGGGGCCTGCATCACAGCCCCAGCATTTT,CASSLWQGPASQPQHF
TRBV5-1,few,TRBJ2-7,.,TGCGCCAGCAGCTCCCAAGGGGCGGGGAGCTCCTACGAGCAGTACTTC,CASSSQGAGSSYEQYF
TRBV7-2,.,TRBJ2-3,.,TGTGCCAGCAGCTTATTTGGGGCTCACCCTAGTAGCACAGATACGCAGTATTTT,CASSLFGAHPSSTDTQYF
TRBV9,many,TRBJ2-5,.,TGTGCCAGCAGCCGTAGAGGGGGGACTCAAGAGACCCAGTACTTC,CASSRRGGTQETQYF
TRBV4-2,few,TRBJ2-4,TRBD1,TGTGCCAGCAGCCTTGTTCCGGGACAGGGGGCCCAAAACATTCAGTACTTC,CASSLVPGQGAQNIQYF
TRBV6-1,.,TRBJ2-6,.,TGTGCCAGCAGGCAGGGGCTCATCTCTGGGGCCAACGTCCCGACTTTC,CASRQGLISGANVPTF
TRBV7-2,few,TRBJ2-3,.,TGTGCCAGCAGCCCATTGGGACACGGGTTGAGCACAGATACGCAGTATTTT,CASSPLGHGLSTDTQYF
TRBV6-2/TRBV6-3,.,TRBJ2-5,.,TGTGCCAGCACCGAGGACCGCCGAACCCAGTACTTC,CASTEDRRTQYF
TRBV4-2,many,TRBJ2-3,.,TGTGCCAGCAGCCAAGATGGCGCGGATACGCAGTATTTT,CASSQDGADTQYF
TRBV2,.,TRBJ1-5,.,TGTGCCAGCAGCCGGGTCGAACCCACGGGCAATCAGCCCCAGCATTTT,CASSRVEPTGNQPQHF
TRBV11-3,.,TRBJ2-1,.,TGTGCCAGCAGCTTAAGGCGGGGAGCACTCAATGAGCAGTTCTTC,CASSLRRGALNEQFF
TRBV2,.,TRBJ2-5,TRBD2,TGTGCCAGCAGTCCCCGATCCCCCGGACTAGTTCAAGAGACCCAGTACTTC,CASSPRSPGLVQETQYF
TRBV4-1,.,TRBJ1-1,.,TGCGCCAGCGTAATGGAGACGGCCGCCCAAGAAGCTTTCTTT,CASVMETAAQEAFF
TRBV27,.,TRBJ2-6,TRBD1,TGTGCCAGCAGCGATGGACAGGCTTCTGGGGCCGACGTCCTGACTTTC,CASSDGQASGADVLTF
TRBV20-1,.,TRBJ2-1,TRBD2,TGCAGTGCTCCTAACCCGGGGACTAGTGGGGGTTCCTACAATGAGCAGTTCTTC,CSAPNPGTSGGSYNEQFF
TRBV29-1,few,TRBJ2-1,TRBD2,TGCAGCGTTCCCCCCGGAGTCGGGGGGATAGACAATGAGCAGTTCTTC,CSVPPGVGGIDNEQFF
TRBV20-1,.,TRBJ2-3,TRBD2,TGCAGTGCTAGTGCGGGGGGCATCACAGATACGCAGTATTTT,CSASAGGITDTQYF
TRBV20-1,.,TRBJ1-2,TRBD1,TGCAGTGCTAGAGCCCGGGTGGTGCAGGGGGTTAGTCCGAGGGGCTACACCTTC,CSARARVVQGVSPRGYTF
TRBV27,.,TRBJ1-6,.,TGTGCCAGCAGTTTTGGGGGCAACCTCTATAATTCACCCCTCCACTTT,CASSFGGNLYNSPLHF
TRBV12-3/TRBV12-4,.,TRBJ2-5,.,TGTGCCAGCGCAACGGGGGATCAAGGGACCCAGTACTTC,CASATGDQGTQYF
TRBV25-1,once,TRBJ2-1,.,TGTGCCAGCAGTGAATCCCTAGAAGGAACCTCCTACAATGAGCAGTTCTTC,CASSESLEGTSYNEQFF
TRBV6-2/TRBV6-3,once,TRBJ2-4,TRBD2,TGTGCCAGCAGTTACTCGGTGGAATCGGCGCGGGAGCAGTACTTC,CASSYSVESAREQYF
TRBV25-1,.,TRBJ2-3,.,TGTGCCAGCAGTGATGACCTGGGTGTGGGGCTCCCAGATACGCAGTATTTT,CASSDDLGVGLPDTQYF
TRBV4-1,.,TRBJ1-6,.,TGCGCCAGCAGCCAAGAGGTTCTTAATTCACCCCTCCACTTT,CASSQEVLNSPLHF